These 21 T cell receptor beta chains originate from one sample sequenced in a study of long-term antiretroviral therapy in people with HIV. Running of the v3.0 immunoSEQ assay took place at survey level. Repertoires were generated with immunoSEQ multiplex PCR, while TCRdb's copy carries only in-frame clones and drops some. The repertoire holds roughly 36,000 clones, with roughly 85% as singletons. The source was unsorted PBMCs, collected 2.8 years before starting antiretroviral therapy. The receptors were sampled from a woman aged 25 to 45 with HIV.

The chain uses TRBV27 and TRBJ1-2; D unclear. This CDR3 comprises 13 residues. CDR1 and CDR2 from the germline V gene are MNHEY and SMNVEV (reference sequence). Trimming stripped 7 bases from V and 3 bases from J, with 12 bases between. CDR3 loop: CASKEQTHYGYTF. The CDR3 coding sequence is TGTGCCAGCAAGGAGCAGACTCACTATGGCTACACCTTC.

J is TRBJ2-5 and V is TRBV5-6, with no clear D. This CDR3 has 12 amino acids. Germline V gene data show CDR1 as SGHDT and CDR2 as YYEEEE. The V end lost 2 bases, the J end lost 4 bases, and 6 bases lay between the germline ends. The CDR3 reads CASSFNTETQYF. The CDR3 DNA is TGTGCCAGCAGCTTCAATACAGAGACCCAGTACTTC.

The chain combines TRBV6-5 with TRBJ2-2, with D possibly called TRBD1 or TRBD2 (5 bases each). Per the germline V gene, CDR1 is MNHEY and CDR2 is SVGAGI. V dropped 6 bases and J dropped 5 bases, with 13 bases sitting between them. The CDR3 contains 14 residues. The CDR3 coding sequence is TGTGCCAGCAGATCGGGACGGATAACCGGGGAGCTGTTTTTT. Its protein is CASRSGRITGELFF.

This chain joins TRBV19 and TRBJ1-2; perhaps TRBD1 as D (6 bases). This CDR3 region has 15 residues. Germline V gives CDR1 LNHDA, CDR2 SQIVND (reference sequence). V was trimmed by 7 bases and J by 5 bases, leaving 20 bases between them. Here the CDR3 DNA reads TGTGCCAGTAAACTTTCCGGGGGCGCCGGGTATGGCTACACCTTC. Protein: CASKLSGGAGYGYTF.

This sequence joins TRBV12-2 and TRBJ2-5; the table calls TRBD2, which could not be checked here. TRBV12-2 is described as a pseudogene. CDR3 length equals 17 residues. As DNA, the CDR3 is TGTGCAAGTCGCTTAGCGCAAAGCGGGGGAGCCCAAGAGACCCAGTACTTC. Encoded protein: CASRLAQSGGAQETQYF.

The chain employs TRBV11-2 and TRBJ2-7, with TRBD1 as a possible D gene (5 bases). Germline V lookup: CDR1 SGHAT, CDR2 FQNNGV. The CDR3 runs to 13 residues. V was shortened by 4 bases and J by 3 bases, with 10 bases between the two germline ends. CDR3 amino acids: CASSSGQGYEQYV. The DNA for the CDR3 is TGTGCCAGCAGCTCAGGTCAGGGCTACGAGCAGTACGTC.

The gene calls are TRBV25-1 and TRBJ2-1; 12 bases match TRBD2. The germline V gene has CDR1 MGHDK and CDR2 SYGVNS. CDR3 length: 16 amino acids. Germline trimming cut 5 bases from V and 7 bases from J; bases unmatched to any gene: 9. This CDR3 reads CASSPSGGGRGNEQFF. In DNA, the CDR3 is TGTGCCAGCAGTCCTAGCGGGGGGGGACGGGGAAATGAGCAGTTCTTC.

The gene calls are TRBV21-1 and TRBJ2-7; the table's D call of TRBD1 was not tested on the DNA. TRBV21-1 is termed a pseudogene. This CDR3 spans 12 amino acids. The CDR3, as DNA: TGTGCCAGCAGCACCAGGGGCCACGAGCAGTACGTC. Translation gives CASSTRGHEQYV.

The count of this clone is one. The chain carries TRBV7-2 and TRBJ1-3, with no clear D. The V end lost 2 bases, the J end lost 0 bases, and 8 bases lay between the germline ends. Germline CDR1 reads SGHTA; CDR2 reads FQGNSA. The CDR3 sequence is 15 residues long. In DNA form, the CDR3 reads TGTGCCAGCAGCTTACGTCTTCTCTCTGGAAACACCATATATTTT. Protein: CASSLRLLSGNTIYF.

The chain combines TRBV6-1 with TRBJ1-2; TRBD1 matches 7 bases. V was clipped by 8 bases and J by 2 bases; unmatched bases: 5. Germline V gene data show CDR1 as MNHNS and CDR2 as SASEGT. CDR3 length: 13 amino acids. In nucleotides, the CDR3 is TGTGCCAGCCTTGACAGGGCAAACTATGGCTACACCTTC. Amino acids: CASLDRANYGYTF.

The J gene is TRBJ1-2, the V gene TRBV5-5; D uncertain. The V gene's germline CDR1 is SGHKS and CDR2 YYEKEE (reference sequence). The V gene lost 0 bases and the J gene lost 2 bases, with 8 bases spanning the gap. CDR3 length: 14 amino acids. The CDR3, as DNA: TGTGCCAGCAGCTTGGGGTCGGGAAACTATGGCTACACCTTC. It encodes CASSLGSGNYGYTF.

The chain joins TRBV11-2 to TRBJ2-2; D not certain. CDR1 and CDR2 from the germline V gene are SGHAT and FQNNGV. The V gene lost 4 bases and the J gene lost 2 bases, with 5 bases spanning the gap. The CDR3 has 13 residues. Here the CDR3 DNA reads TGTGCCAGCAGCTCGTTAAACACCGGGGAGCTGTTTTTT. Its protein is CASSSLNTGELFF.

As to this clone: A read error may account for a junction end that differs from germline. The chain joins TRBV10-2 to TRBJ2-7; TRBD1 aligns across 9 bases. The CDR3 is 10 residues long. Germline values: CDR1 WSHSY, CDR2 SAAADI. CDR3 sequence (DNA): TGCGCCAGCACCGGGACAGGGACTTTCTTC. It yields the protein CASTGTGTFF.

This chain connects TRBV7-3 to TRBJ2-3, with 7 positions matching TRBD1. The CDR3 has 14 amino acids. The V gene end was trimmed by 5 bases and the J gene end by 0 bases; junction bases not matched to a gene: 2. Germline CDR1 is SGHTA and CDR2 is FQGTGA. CDR3 in DNA: TGTGCCAGCAGCAACAGGGGTAGCACAGATACGCAGTATTTT. It is translated as CASSNRGSTDTQYF.

In this sample, this clone turned up once. The CDR3 loop reads CASSPGGAGTGELFF. In DNA form, the CDR3 reads TGTGCCAGCAGTCCAGGGGGCGCGGGCACCGGGGAGCTGTTTTTT. V is TRBV6-5 and J is TRBJ2-2; 8 bases map to TRBD1. Germline loops: CDR1 MNHEY, CDR2 SVGAGI. V lost 5 bases to trimming and J lost 4 bases; unmatched junction nucleotides: 6. The CDR3 contains 15 residues.

This clone has a single count. This chain connects TRBV5-1 to TRBJ1-1, with D possibly matching TRBD1 (5 bases). Trimming pared 0 bases from V and 1 base from J, leaving 7 bases between. The CDR3 loop spans 14 amino acids. The V gene's germline CDR1 is SGHRS and CDR2 YFSETQ. The CDR3 coding sequence is TGCGCCAGCAGCTTGGGACAGCCGAACACTGAAGCTTTCTTT. This translates into CASSLGQPNTEAFF.

This chain links TRBV5-1 with TRBJ1-2; a weak D match, TRBD1 (5 bases). The CDR3 has 14 residues. Germline CDR1 reads SGHRS; CDR2 reads YFSETQ. Trimming removed 0 bases at V and 9 bases at J, with 15 bases between. The chain's CDR3 is CASSLAKQAPRYTF. CDR3 DNA sequence: TGCGCCAGCAGCTTGGCAAAACAGGCCCCTCGCTACACCTTC.

This clone appeared a few times. The chain joins TRBV13 to TRBJ1-3; D ambiguous. Germline V lookup: CDR1 PRHDT, CDR2 FYEKMQ (reference sequence). The CDR3 length is 15 residues. Trimming pared 5 bases from V and 1 base from J, leaving 12 bases between. The CDR3 sequence is CASSGIRGSGNTIYF. In DNA form, the CDR3 reads TGTGCCAGCAGCGGGATTAGAGGGTCTGGAAACACCATATATTTT. The variable domain in full, completed from reference TRBV13 and TRBJ1-3, reads AAGVIQSPRHLIKEKRETATLKCYPIPRHDTVYWYQQGPGQDPQFLISFYEKMQSDKGSIPDRFSAQQFSDYHSELNMSSLELGDSALYFCASSGIRGSGNTIYFGEGSWLTVV.

The rearrangement uses TRBV4-1 and TRBJ1-5, with 7 nucleotides matching TRBD1. Looked up from germline, CDR1 is MGHRA and CDR2 is YSYEKL. The CDR3 sequence is 18 residues long. V shed 0 bases, J shed 0 bases, and the junction held 8 bases outside the gene matches. The CDR3 region is CASSQDGQATYSNQPQHF. The CDR3 bases are TGCGCCAGCAGCCAAGACGGACAGGCCACTTATAGCAATCAGCCCCAGCATTTT.

The V and J genes are TRBV5-1 and TRBJ2-5; TRBD1 matches 7 bases. Germline V gene lookup returns CDR1 SGHRS and CDR2 YFSETQ. V gave up 2 bases and J gave up 4 bases; unmatched junction bases: 8. This CDR3 contains 15 residues. Here the CDR3 reads CASSFPGGQRETQYF. The CDR3 DNA follows: TGCGCCAGCAGCTTTCCAGGGGGACAAAGAGAGACCCAGTACTTC.

V and J are TRBV25-1 and TRBJ2-3; D unclear. Germline CDR1 is MGHDK and CDR2 is SYGVNS. The ends were cut back, 4 bases at V and 7 bases at J, with 12 bases in the middle. CDR3 size: 13 residues. The CDR3 coding sequence is TGTGCCAGCAGTGGTTTGACTTTAAATACGCAGTATTTT. Translating gives CASSGLTLNTQYF.